These 20 T cell receptor beta chains share one sample of origin, sequenced in a study of graft-versus-host responses after intestinal transplantation. Profiled with immunoSEQ multiplex PCR; TCRdb holds only in-frame clones, not every one. The data contain 75,000 to 100,000 clones, approximately 92% of them singletons. For these TCRs, the target antigens are not known. Sequenced material: unstimulated CD8+ T cells sorted from spleen or lymph node cells, taken before intestinal transplant. The receptors derive from a human donor who received an intestinal transplant.

As DNA, the CDR3 is TGTGCCAGCAGACTATCGGGACTTTTCACAGATACGCAGTATTTT. This sequence encodes CASRLSGLFTDTQYF. The chain employs TRBV6-5 and TRBJ2-3; a weak D match, TRBD2 (6 bases). Trimming stripped 6 bases from V and 2 bases from J, with 15 bases between. The germline V gene encodes CDR1 MNHEY and CDR2 SVGAGI. CDR3 length equals 15 residues.

This rearrangement joins TRBV5-4 to TRBJ2-7; TRBD1 agrees at 9 bases. The germline V gene encodes CDR1 SGHNT and CDR2 YYREEE (reference sequence). J lost 3 bases, V lost 4 bases, and 5 bases had no gene match. The CDR3 consists of 14 residues. CDR3 protein: CASSDTTGGYEQYF. Written as DNA, the CDR3 is TGTGCCAGCAGCGATACGACAGGGGGCTACGAGCAGTACTTC.

This chain joins TRBV7-9 and TRBJ2-1; TRBD2 agrees at 14 bases. Looked up from germline, CDR1 is SEHNR and CDR2 is FQNEAQ (reference sequence). This CDR3 is built from 18 residues. J lost 7 bases, V lost 0 bases, and 8 bases had no gene match. In DNA, the CDR3 is TGTGCCAGCAGCTTAGCCGGACTAGCGGGAGGTAATTATAATGAGCAGTTCTTC. Protein product: CASSLAGLAGGNYNEQFF. The full variable domain, rest sourced from reference TRBV7-9 and TRBJ2-1, is DTGVSQNPRHKITKRGQNVTFRCDPISEHNRLYWYRQTLGQGPEFLTYFQNEAQLEKSRLLSDRFSAERPKGSFSTLEIQRTEQGDSAMYLCASSLAGLAGGNYNEQFFGPGTRLTVL.

This rearrangement joins TRBV19 to TRBJ2-1, with TRBD2 identical over 10 bases. CDR3 length: 15 residues. Germline CDR1 reads LNHDA; CDR2 reads SQIVND (reference sequence). Trimming cost V 7 bases and J 1 base; bases outside gene matches: 4. CDR3 region: CASKIAGGSYNEQFF. In DNA, the CDR3 is TGTGCCAGTAAAATAGCGGGGGGATCCTACAATGAGCAGTTCTTC.

This clone was recorded only once. V and J are TRBV5-1 and TRBJ1-5; 9 bases are a match to TRBD1. Germline CDR1 reads SGHRS; CDR2 reads YFSETQ. The length of the CDR3 is 16 residues. The ends lost 4 bases at V and 4 bases at J; junction bases unmatched: 9. In DNA form, the CDR3 reads TGCGCCAGCAGCCTGGGGGGACAGGGAGTTAATCAGCCCCAGCATTTT. As protein: CASSLGGQGVNQPQHF.

The chain uses TRBV11-2 and TRBJ2-7; D is possibly TRBD2 (6 bases). This CDR3 spans 15 amino acids. Trimming removed 3 bases from V and 2 bases from J, with 14 bases in between. Germline V gene lookup returns CDR1 SGHAT and CDR2 FQNNGV. CDR3 sequence: CASSLGGPPAYEQYF. The CDR3 coding sequence is TGTGCCAGCAGCTTGGGGGGTCCCCCCGCCTACGAGCAGTACTTC.

The chain is built from TRBV2 and TRBJ1-5, with a weak D call TRBD1 (6 bases). This CDR3 is built from 12 residues. Trimming took off 8 bases at V and 2 bases at J, with 7 bases between the two ends. Germline V CDR1 and CDR2: SNHLY, FYNNEI. CDR3 sequence reads: CASSGGNQPQHF. The DNA for the CDR3 is TGTGCCAGCTCAGGGGGCAATCAGCCCCAGCATTTT. Using reference TRBV2 and TRBJ1-5 for the parts outside the CDR3, the full variable domain is EPEVTQTPSHQVTQMGQEVILRCVPISNHLYFYWYRQILGQKVEFLVSFYNNEISEKSEIFDDQFSVERPDGSNFTLKIRSTKLEDSAMYFCASSGGNQPQHFGDGTRLSIL.

This clone was detected only once. The V call is TRBV6-6, the J call TRBJ2-1; D unresolved. This CDR3 has 14 residues. Germline loops: CDR1 MNHNY, CDR2 SVGAGI (reference sequence). V shed 0 bases and J shed 8 bases, with 11 bases lying between them. The CDR3 spells CASSYSIGVDEQFF. CDR3 in DNA: TGTGCCAGCAGTTACTCGATCGGTGTCGATGAGCAGTTCTTC.

This clone has only one observation. The V and J genes are TRBV20-1 and TRBJ2-1; a possible D gene is TRBD1 (5 bases). The CDR3 contains 11 residues. Germline V lookup: CDR1 DFQATT, CDR2 SNEGSKA (reference sequence). V was trimmed by 4 bases and J by 6 bases, leaving 7 bases between them. The CDR3 reads CSAKGVNEQFF. Here the CDR3 DNA reads TGCAGTGCTAAAGGGGTCAATGAGCAGTTCTTC.

The chain uses TRBV6-1 and TRBJ2-7; perhaps TRBD1 as D (6 bases). The ends were cut back, 3 bases at V and 3 bases at J, with 18 bases in the middle. The CDR3 length is 16 residues. Germline loops: CDR1 MNHNS, CDR2 SASEGT. The CDR3 protein is CASSEGQGRPYYEQYF. The DNA of the CDR3 is TGTGCCAGCAGTGAGGGCCAGGGGCGTCCCTACTACGAGCAGTACTTC.

V and J are TRBV19 and TRBJ1-1, with unresolved D. Germline assignment: CDR1 LNHDA and CDR2 SQIVND (reference sequence). The CDR3 runs to 14 residues. V lost 6 bases and J lost 2, with 13 bases in between. CDR3 in amino acids: CASRMFTENTEAFF. The CDR3, as DNA: TGTGCCAGTAGGATGTTTACAGAAAACACTGAAGCTTTCTTT.

V gene TRBV27 combines with J gene TRBJ2-1; D possibly corresponds to TRBD2 (6 bases). The CDR3 runs to 17 residues. V gave up 2 bases and J gave up 3 bases, with 17 bases separating them. Germline assignment: CDR1 MNHEY and CDR2 SMNVEV (reference sequence). The CDR3 DNA reads TGTGCCAGCAGTTTAGGGGGTAGCGGTCTATTCTACAATGAGCAGTTCTTC. Its protein is CASSLGGSGLFYNEQFF.

The V gene is TRBV7-9, the J gene TRBJ1-1; no definite D call. This CDR3 has 12 amino acids. The V gene lost 2 bases and the J gene lost 6 bases, with 7 bases spanning the gap. Germline CDR1 and CDR2: SEHNR and FQNEAQ (reference sequence). The CDR3 DNA reads TGTGCCAGCAGCTTAAACAGTCCTGAAGCTTTCTTT. This encodes CASSLNSPEAFF.

The chain carries TRBV5-1 and TRBJ1-2; D ambiguous. Germline assignment: CDR1 SGHRS and CDR2 YFSETQ. The V and J ends lost 0 bases and 0 bases respectively, with 9 bases between them. This CDR3 is 15 amino acids long. CDR3 coding DNA: TGCGCCAGCAGCTTGGCGAGTCCGGCTAACTATGGCTACACCTTC. Translating gives CASSLASPANYGYTF. Supplemented by reference TRBV5-1 and TRBJ1-2, the full variable domain reads KAGVTQTPRYLIKTRGQQVTLSCSPISGHRSVSWYQQTPGQGLQFLFEYFSETQRNKGNFPGRFSGRQFSNSRSEMNVSTLELGDSALYLCASSLASPANYGYTFGSGTRLTVV.

The chain couples TRBV4-2 to TRBJ2-7; 7 positions agree with TRBD2. CDR1 and CDR2 (germline): LGHNA, YNFKEQ. Trimming took 6 bases from V and 1 from J; bases not matched to a gene: 9. The CDR3 loop spans 15 amino acids. In nucleotides, the CDR3 is TGTGCCAGCAGTCAGAGCCCTAGCGGATCCTACGAGCAGTACTTC. It codes for CASSQSPSGSYEQYF.

The chain uses TRBV4-1 and TRBJ2-7, with D possibly matching TRBD1 (6 bases). Trimming removed 1 base at V and 1 base at J, with 11 bases between. This CDR3 region has 15 residues. Per the germline V gene, CDR1 is MGHRA and CDR2 is YSYEKL. The CDR3: CASSQGSRGSYEQYF. CDR3 bases: TGCGCCAGCAGCCAAGGTTCCAGGGGATCCTACGAGCAGTACTTC.

The chain couples TRBV9 to TRBJ2-7; D is perhaps TRBD2 (6 bases). Germline values: CDR1 SGDLS, CDR2 YYNGEE. This CDR3 is 15 amino acids long. The V gene lost 0 bases and the J gene lost 0 bases, with 10 bases spanning the gap. The CDR3 reads CASSVDAGFSYEQYF. CDR3 DNA sequence: TGTGCCAGCAGCGTAGACGCGGGATTCTCCTACGAGCAGTACTTC.

This clone was seen more than once but under ten times. V gene TRBV9 combines with J gene TRBJ2-3, with 11 bases fitting TRBD2. Germline CDR1 reads SGDLS; CDR2 reads YYNGEE. This CDR3 comprises 15 residues. The ends lost 3 bases at V and 2 bases at J; junction bases unmatched: 2. CDR3 DNA: TGTGCCAGCAGCGCGGGACTAGCGGACACAGATACGCAGTATTTT. The encoded protein is CASSAGLADTDTQYF.

The chain joins TRBV27 to TRBJ2-7; tentatively, D is TRBD2 (6 bases). V shed 8 bases and J shed 6 bases, with 11 bases lying between them. Germline-derived CDR1 and CDR2 are MNHEY and SMNVEV (reference sequence). The CDR3 length is 11 residues. As DNA, the CDR3 is TGTGCCAGCCATCCGGGAGTCGAGCAGTACTTC. It specifies CASHPGVEQYF.

This clone was counted once. The chain is built from TRBV2 and TRBJ1-1; the D gene is possibly TRBD1 (5 bases). Deletions cut 2 bases from V and 4 bases from J, with 14 bases between. The CDR3 spans 15 residues. Looked up from germline, CDR1 is SNHLY and CDR2 is FYNNEI. CDR3 sequence: CASSEMGGTGTEAFF. CDR3 bases: TGTGCCAGCAGTGAAATGGGGGGTACCGGCACTGAAGCTTTCTTT.